One sample yielded the 8 T cell receptor beta chains listed below, sequenced in a study of cytomegalovirus exposure and HLA in healthy donors. The PCR used 60 Vbeta and 13 Jbeta primers. Generated by immunoSEQ multiplex PCR, the TCRdb table keeps only in-frame clones and is missing some. The repertoire holds under 200,000 clones, with roughly 80% as singletons. Sequencing input: PBMCs. The receptors derive from a woman aged 18-29 years in good health and CMV-seronegative.

This clone was seen a handful of times. The V gene is TRBV27, the J gene TRBJ2-3; D gene ambiguous. The germline gives CDR1 MNHEY, CDR2 SMNVEV (reference sequence). There are 13 residues in the CDR3. V was trimmed by 7 bases and J by 2 bases, leaving 10 bases between them. This CDR3 is CASTERVTDTQYF. CDR3 in DNA: TGTGCCAGCACGGAGCGAGTCACAGATACGCAGTATTTT.

The chain uses TRBV28 and TRBJ2-7; no reliable D call. This CDR3 is built from 13 residues. Trimming removed 2 bases at V and 5 bases at J, with 10 bases between. The germline V gene encodes CDR1 MDHEN and CDR2 SYDVKM. The CDR3 reads CASSLTEIHEQYF. The CDR3 DNA follows: TGTGCCAGCAGTTTAACTGAGATCCACGAGCAGTACTTC.

The chain carries TRBV7-2 and TRBJ2-5, with 11 bases that match TRBD2. Matching the DNA end better, TRBJ2-7 makes the J call doubtful. The CDR3 sequence is 16 residues long. Germline CDR1 is SGHTA and CDR2 is FQGNSA. The CDR3 is CASSPQLAGALGEQYF. CDR3 DNA: TGTGCCAGCAGCCCGCAACTAGCGGGAGCCCTTGGCGAGCAGTACTTC.

The chain is built from TRBV9 and TRBJ2-3; 11 nucleotides line up with TRBD2. From germline, CDR1 is SGDLS and CDR2 YYNGEE. The V gene end was trimmed by 4 bases and the J gene end by 3 bases; junction bases not matched to a gene: 4. This CDR3 contains 15 residues. CDR3 bases: TGTGCCAGCAGCACTAGCGGGAGTGAGACAGATACGCAGTATTTT. Translation: CASSTSGSETDTQYF.

V and J are TRBV7-2 and TRBJ1-1, with TRBD1 matching 7 bases. V trimming: 1 base; J trimming: 5 bases; junction bases outside the gene matches: 1. Germline loops: CDR1 SGHTA, CDR2 FQGNSA. This CDR3 is built from 13 residues. The CDR3 loop is CASSLVTGTEAFF. The DNA of the CDR3 is TGTGCCAGCAGCTTAGTGACAGGGACTGAAGCTTTCTTT.

This chain uses TRBV6-5 with TRBJ1-1, with 7 bases that match TRBD1. CDR3 length: 15 amino acids. The V gene end was trimmed by 6 bases and the J gene end by 4 bases; junction bases not matched to a gene: 11. CDR1 and CDR2 (germline): MNHEY, SVGAGI. CDR3 nucleotide sequence: TGTGCCAGCAGACCATTCACAGGGGTCTCCACTGAAGCTTTCTTT. Amino acid sequence: CASRPFTGVSTEAFF.

The chain has TRBV28 and TRBJ2-3; D is unclear. V gave up 10 bases and J gave up 3 bases, with 14 bases separating them. The germline V gene encodes CDR1 MDHEN and CDR2 SYDVKM. The CDR3 is 13 amino acids. CDR3 residues: CATTETRTDTQYF. CDR3 coding DNA: TGTGCCACCACGGAGACGCGGACAGATACGCAGTATTTT.

This clone occurred once. The gene calls are TRBV12-2 and TRBJ1-5; the D call TRBD1 from the table was never checked on the DNA. TRBV12-2 is marked as a pseudogene. The CDR3 runs 19 residues. DNA for the CDR3: TGTGCAAGTCGCTCATCCAAGGTGGGGTTTAGACAGGGACCAAGACCCCAGCATTTT. It translates to CASRSSKVGFRQGPRPQHF.